In its sample, the clone carrying this TCR beta chain was seen many times. Antigen unknown. Regarding time point: patch test 1, 2 weeks after DPC sensitization. Treatment indicated: therapeutic diphenylcyclopropenone sensitization with weekly scalp DPC. Someone pulled total RNA out of unfractionated whole blood. This sample was taken from a study of human T cells and chemical hapten exposure. Study information: There were weekly diphenylcyclopropenone doses to the scalp for patients throughout the roughly 25-week study. Study findings and constraints: Relative to control repertoires, expanded TCRs gave rise to significantly more large CDR3 similarity clusters.

Original methodology: Sequenced samples showed a median of approximately 100,000 TCRs each, with counts running from about 20,000 to 690,000. MiXCR, applied by TCRdb to the RACE reads, yields one record per CDR3 protein. The V and J calls, along with clone size, are taken from TCRdb and not from the paper's own processing. The table has 60,000 to 80,000 distinct CDR3 sequences, 32% seen once; the top ten hold around 8.9%. The CDR3 length is 14 residues. J gave up 2 bases and V 5 bases, and 4 bases lay outside the gene matches. CDR1 MDHEN and CDR2 SYDVKM come from the germline V gene. The source of this sequence is a man aged 35-49 years with alopecia areata. Some clones in this sample may be carry-over from other donors' samples. The specimen was whole blood, collected in connection with sensitization to the hapten diphenylcyclopropenone (DPC). The chain recombines TRBV28 with TRBJ2-7; TRBD1 matches 9 bases. CDR3 sequence reads: CASSLGQGPYEQYF. The CDR3 DNA reads as TGTGCCAGCAGTCTGGGACAGGGTCCCTACGAGCAGTACTTC.